The clone carrying this TCR beta chain was counted only a few times. Trimming took 3 bases from V and 0 from J, leaving 12 bases between them. In germline, CDR1 is LNHDA, CDR2 SQIVND (reference sequence). The CDR3 contains 17 residues. The data stem from a study of blood T cell repertoires in COVID-19. Background on the study: The origin of the acute and convalescent COVID-19 samples was the United States, Italy and Spain. From T cells, B-cell-depleted T cells, or PBMCs came the material, which was cDNA or gDNA.

Per the study methods: Estimation of nucleated cell counts relied on the amplification of reference gene primers. Produced via immunoSEQ multiplex PCR; TCRdb's table is partial and in-frame only. V and J calls and clone size follow that table, whereas D and trimming were derived from the DNA. This table holds roughly 120,000 clones, about 85% found once. The sample taken for sequencing was peripheral blood. The chain combines TRBV19 with TRBJ1-6; tentatively, D is TRBD1 (5 bases). This clonotype originated in a human donor in a cohort sampled during active COVID-19. In DNA form, the CDR3 reads TGTGCCAGTAGTATTCCGGACACAGCCTCCTATAATTCACCCCTCCACTTT. This codes for CASSIPDTASYNSPLHF.